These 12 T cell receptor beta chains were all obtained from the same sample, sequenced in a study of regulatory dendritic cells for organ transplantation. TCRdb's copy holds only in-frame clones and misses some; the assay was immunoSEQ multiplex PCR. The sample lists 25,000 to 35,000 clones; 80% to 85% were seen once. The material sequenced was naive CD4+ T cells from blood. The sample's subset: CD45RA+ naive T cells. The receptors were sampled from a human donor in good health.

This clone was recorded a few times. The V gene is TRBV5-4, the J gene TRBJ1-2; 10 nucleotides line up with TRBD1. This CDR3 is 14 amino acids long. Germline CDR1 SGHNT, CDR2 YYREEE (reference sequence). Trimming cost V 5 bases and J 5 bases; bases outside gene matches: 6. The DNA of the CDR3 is TGTGCCAGCAGACGACAGGGGGCTGTTTATGGCTACACCTTC. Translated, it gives CASRRQGAVYGYTF.

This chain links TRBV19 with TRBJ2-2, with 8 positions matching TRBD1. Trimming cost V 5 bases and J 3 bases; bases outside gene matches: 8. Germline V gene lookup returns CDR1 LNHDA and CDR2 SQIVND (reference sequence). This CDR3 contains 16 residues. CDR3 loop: CASSVPTGADTGELFF. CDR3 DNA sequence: TGTGCCAGTAGTGTCCCGACAGGGGCCGACACCGGGGAGCTGTTTTTT.

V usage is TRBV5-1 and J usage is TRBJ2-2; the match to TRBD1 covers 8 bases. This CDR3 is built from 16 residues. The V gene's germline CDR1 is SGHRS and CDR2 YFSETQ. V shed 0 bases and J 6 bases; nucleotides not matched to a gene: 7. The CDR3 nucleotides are TGCGCCAGCAGCTTGGCAAGGACAGGGTTGTCCGGGGAGCTGTTTTTT. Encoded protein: CASSLARTGLSGELFF.

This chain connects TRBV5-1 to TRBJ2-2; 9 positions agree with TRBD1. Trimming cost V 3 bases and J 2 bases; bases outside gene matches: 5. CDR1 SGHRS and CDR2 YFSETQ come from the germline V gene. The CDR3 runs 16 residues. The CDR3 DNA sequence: TGCGCCAGCAGCTCACTACAGGGGGCAAACACCGGGGAGCTGTTTTTT. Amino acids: CASSSLQGANTGELFF. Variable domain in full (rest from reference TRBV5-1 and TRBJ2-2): KAGVTQTPRYLIKTRGQQVTLSCSPISGHRSVSWYQQTPGQGLQFLFEYFSETQRNKGNFPGRFSGRQFSNSRSEMNVSTLELGDSALYLCASSSLQGANTGELFFGEGSRLTVL.

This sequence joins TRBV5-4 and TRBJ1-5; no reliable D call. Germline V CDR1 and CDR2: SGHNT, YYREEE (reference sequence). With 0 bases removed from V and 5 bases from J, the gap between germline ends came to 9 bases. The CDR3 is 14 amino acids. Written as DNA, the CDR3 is TGTGCCAGCAGCTTGGACGCAGGCGATCAGCCCCAGCATTTT. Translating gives CASSLDAGDQPQHF.

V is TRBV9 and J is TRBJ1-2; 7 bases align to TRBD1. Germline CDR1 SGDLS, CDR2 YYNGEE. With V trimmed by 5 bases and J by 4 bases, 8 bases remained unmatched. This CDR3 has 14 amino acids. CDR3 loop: CASRSTGDTYGYTF. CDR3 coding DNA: TGTGCCAGCAGGTCCACAGGGGACACCTATGGCTACACCTTC.

In DNA, the CDR3 is TGCGCCAGCAGCTTGGAATATGACAGGGGCTTGGATGGCTACACCTTC. It is translated as CASSLEYDRGLDGYTF. The chain links TRBV5-1 to TRBJ1-2, with 8 bases matching TRBD1. J gave up 6 bases and V 0 bases, and 10 bases lay outside the gene matches. CDR3 length equals 16 residues. Germline values: CDR1 SGHRS, CDR2 YFSETQ.

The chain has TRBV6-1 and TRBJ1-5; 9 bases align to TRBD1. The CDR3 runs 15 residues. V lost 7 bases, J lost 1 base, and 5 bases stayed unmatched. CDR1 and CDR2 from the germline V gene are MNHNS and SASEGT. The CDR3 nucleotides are TGTGCCAGCATTCGGACAGGGGAGAGCAATCAGCCCCAGCATTTT. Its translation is CASIRTGESNQPQHF.

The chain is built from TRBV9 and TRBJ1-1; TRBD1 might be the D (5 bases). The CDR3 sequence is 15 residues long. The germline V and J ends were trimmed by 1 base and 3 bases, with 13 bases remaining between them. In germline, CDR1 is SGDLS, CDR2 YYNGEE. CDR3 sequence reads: CASSVSLGVDTEAFF. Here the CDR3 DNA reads TGTGCCAGCAGCGTATCGCTAGGGGTGGACACTGAAGCTTTCTTT.

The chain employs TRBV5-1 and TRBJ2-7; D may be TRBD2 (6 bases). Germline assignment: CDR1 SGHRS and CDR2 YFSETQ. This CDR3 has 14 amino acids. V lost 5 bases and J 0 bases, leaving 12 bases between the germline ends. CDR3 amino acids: CASRPAGSSYEQYF. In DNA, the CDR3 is TGCGCCAGCAGGCCGGCGGGGAGCTCCTACGAGCAGTACTTC.

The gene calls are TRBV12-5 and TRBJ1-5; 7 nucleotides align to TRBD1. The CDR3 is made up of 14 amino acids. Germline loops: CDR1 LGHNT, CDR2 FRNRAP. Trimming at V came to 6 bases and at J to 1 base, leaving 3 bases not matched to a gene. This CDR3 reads CASGVGQSNQPQHF. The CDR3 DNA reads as TGTGCTAGTGGGGTGGGACAGAGCAATCAGCCCCAGCATTTT.

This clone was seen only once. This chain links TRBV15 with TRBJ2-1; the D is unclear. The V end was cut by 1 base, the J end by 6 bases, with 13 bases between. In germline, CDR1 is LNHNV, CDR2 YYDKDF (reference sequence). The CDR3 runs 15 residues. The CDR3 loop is CATSRAPSNSNEQFF. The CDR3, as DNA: TGTGCCACCAGCAGAGCGCCCTCAAACTCCAATGAGCAGTTCTTC.